This entry lists 28 T cell receptor beta chains sequenced from one sample in a study of regulatory T cells in long-lasting Graves disease (dated by TCRdb to the early 2020s). Library construction relied on multiplex PCR. TCRdb lists the instrument as Illumina HiSeq 4000. iRepertoire HTBI primers and Arm-PCR amplification of CDR3 regions were used to construct TCR beta libraries. TCRdb cleaned the public reads at Q25 with fastp, built clones with MiXCR and kept in-frame beta chains. Here each entry gathers all rows of one CDR3 protein and keeps the most common genes and DNA. The sample has roughly 500,000 distinct CDR3 sequences on record, 20% of them singletons. The ten largest account for 7% to 10% of the sample. Sample time point, as interpreted from the label and publication: persistent/refractory GD, antithyroid drugs over 5 years with positive TRAb. For both TCR sequencing and RNA sequencing, RNA was extracted from PBMCs in TRIzol.

Specimen: peripheral blood mononuclear cells (PBMCs), collected when the disease was refractory, from a patient treated with antithyroid drugs. These receptor sequences come from a female donor with Graves disease.

This clonotype was counted between two and nine times. The V gene is TRBV7-3, the J gene TRBJ2-2; no firm D call. This CDR3 contains 16 residues. Germline loops: CDR1 SGHTA, CDR2 FQGTGA. Trimming stripped 5 bases from V and 0 bases from J, with 13 bases between. CDR3: CASSPWAGANTGELFF. Here the CDR3 DNA reads TGTGCCAGCAGCCCCTGGGCAGGAGCGAACACCGGGGAGCTGTTTTTT.

This clonotype appeared many times. The junction departs from the called germline gene at one end, perhaps through a read error. V is TRBV28 and J is TRBJ2-7; D is possibly TRBD2 (5 bases). The CDR3 sequence is 15 residues long. The germline CDR1 and CDR2 sequences are MDHEN and SYDVKM. The CDR3 loop is CASSWTPSGFYGQYF. DNA for the CDR3: TGTGCCAGCAGTTGGACCCCTTCGGGGTTCTACGGGCAGTACTTC.

A few counts support this clonotype. The chain recombines TRBV7-8 with TRBJ2-2; possibly TRBD1 for D (5 bases). This CDR3 region has 16 residues. Germline V CDR1 and CDR2: SGHVS, FQNEAQ. Trimming shortened V by 4 bases and J by 0 bases, and 12 bases separated the two germline ends. The CDR3 sequence is CASSSTVSTNTGELFF. The DNA of the CDR3 is TGTGCCAGCAGCTCGACAGTTAGCACGAACACCGGGGAGCTGTTTTTT.

This clonotype was recorded many times. The chain is built from TRBV27 and TRBJ2-7; D possibly corresponds to TRBD2 (5 bases). The V end lost 3 bases, the J end lost 4 bases, and 13 bases lay between the germline ends. The CDR3 spans 14 residues. Germline V lookup: CDR1 MNHEY, CDR2 SMNVEV (reference sequence). For the CDR3, the DNA is TGTGCCAGCAGTTTTTCGATTCGGGGTTACGAGCAGTACTTC. This translates into CASSFSIRGYEQYF.

This clonotype was counted many times. V usage is TRBV13 and J usage is TRBJ2-5; D gene ambiguous. This CDR3 spans 14 amino acids. Germline V CDR1 and CDR2: PRHDT, FYEKMQ (reference sequence). V gave up 5 bases and J gave up 2 bases, with 12 bases separating them. CDR3 region: CASSGKTDQETQYF. The CDR3 DNA sequence: TGTGCCAGCAGCGGTAAGACGGATCAAGAGACCCAGTACTTC.

About this clonotype itself: This likely came from a read error, as a far larger clone is one base away. The chain combines TRBV6-1 with TRBJ1-1; no firm D call. The CDR3 totals 11 residues. CDR1 MNHNS and CDR2 SASEGT come from the germline V gene. The chain's CDR3 is CAGSVVAEAFF. The CDR3 nucleotides read TGTGCCGGCAGTGTCGTAGCTGAAGCTTTCTTT.

This clonotype was seen only a few times. This chain links TRBV29-1 with TRBJ2-2; D call uncertain. Per the germline V gene, CDR1 is SQVTM and CDR2 is ANQGSEA. This CDR3 contains 12 residues. V dropped 4 bases and J dropped 4 bases, with 7 bases sitting between them. CDR3 in DNA: TGCAGCGTTGCGGGCAGCACCGGGGAGCTGTTTTTT. This gives the protein CSVAGSTGELFF.

This clonotype was picked up a small number of times. The chain joins TRBV28 to TRBJ2-2; 11 bases map to TRBD2. V gave up 6 bases and J gave up 6 bases; unmatched junction bases: 15. The CDR3 length is 18 residues. Germline CDR1 reads MDHEN; CDR2 reads SYDVKM. Here the CDR3 DNA reads TGTGCCAGCAGGTACCTATCCATCAGACTAGCGGGATCCGGGGAGCTGTTTTTT. This encodes CASRYLSIRLAGSGELFF.

J is TRBJ2-5 and V is TRBV4-3, with TRBD1 identical over 7 bases. Looked up from germline, CDR1 is LGHNA and CDR2 is YSLEER. The CDR3 runs to 15 residues. The V gene end was trimmed by 0 bases and the J gene end by 5 bases; junction bases not matched to a gene: 6. For the CDR3, the DNA is TGCGCCAGCAGCCAAGATTGGGGACAGCCGGAGACCCAGTACTTC. This translates into CASSQDWGQPETQYF.

This clonotype was recorded at least ten times. The V and J genes are TRBV24-1 and TRBJ1-1; D not resolved. Trimming removed 2 bases at V and 1 base at J, with 4 bases between. The length of the CDR3 is 13 residues. Germline CDR1 KGHDR, CDR2 SFDVKD. The CDR3 DNA is TGTGCCACCAGTGATTGGGGGAACACTGAAGCTTTCTTT. Protein product: CATSDWGNTEAFF.

This clonotype was seen many times. The genes are TRBV28 and TRBJ2-7, with 8 bases identical to TRBD2. The germline V gene has CDR1 MDHEN and CDR2 SYDVKM. The ends lost 5 bases at V and 2 bases at J; junction bases unmatched: 8. CDR3 size: 15 residues. The CDR3 protein is CASSERLASTYEQYF. CDR3 DNA sequence: TGTGCCAGCAGTGAAAGACTAGCGTCTACCTACGAGCAGTACTTC.

This clonotype has more than one count but fewer than ten. The chain links TRBV7-2 to TRBJ1-2; TRBD1 matches at 8 bases. V lost 5 bases and J lost 3; bases outside the gene matches: 14. The CDR3 is 17 residues long. CDR1 is SGHTA, CDR2 FQGNSA, per germline. The CDR3 DNA reads as TGTGCCAGCAGCCTATCATCCACAGGGGGGATAGACTATGGCTACACCTTC. The encoded protein is CASSLSSTGGIDYGYTF. The complete variable domain, with remaining parts taken from reference TRBV7-2 and TRBJ1-2, reads GAGVSQSPSNKVTEKGKDVELRCDPISGHTALYWYRQSLGQGLEFLIYFQGNSAPDKSGLPSDRFSAERTGGSVSTLTIQRTQQEDSAVYLCASSLSSTGGIDYGYTFGSGTRLTVV.

On this clonotype: The junction shows a germline mismatch at one end, possibly a read error. The chain carries TRBV9 and TRBJ2-5; TRBD2 is a possible D gene (6 bases). The CDR3 covers 12 residues. Germline V gene lookup returns CDR1 SGDLS and CDR2 YYNGEE. This chain's CDR3 is CTSSVRGETQYF. The CDR3 DNA reads TGTACCAGCAGCGTTCGGGGGGAGACCCAGTACTTC.

This clonotype was recorded many times. The rearrangement links TRBV3-1 to TRBJ1-2; D not resolved. The V gene's germline CDR1 is LGHDT and CDR2 YNNKEL (reference sequence). This CDR3 is built from 14 residues. V was pared by 5 bases and J by 4 bases, with 14 bases between. The CDR3: CASSEGPQTYGYTF. The CDR3 DNA sequence: TGTGCCAGCAGCGAAGGACCTCAGACCTATGGCTACACCTTC.

The rearrangement links TRBV5-1 to TRBJ2-4; 9 nucleotides align to TRBD2. The CDR3 totals 18 residues. The germline gives CDR1 SGHRS, CDR2 YFSETQ. V dropped 4 bases and J dropped 0; count of bases not matched to a gene: 11. The CDR3 DNA is TGCGCCAGCAGCCGGGGGAGCGGGGGGACCCTAGCCAAAAACATTCAGTACTTC. It encodes CASSRGSGGTLAKNIQYF.

This clonotype came up many times. V gene TRBV7-9 combines with J gene TRBJ1-1, with 8 positions matching TRBD1. J lost 1 base, V lost 7 bases, and 2 bases had no gene match. This CDR3 has 13 amino acids. Germline V gene data show CDR1 as SEHNR and CDR2 as FQNEAQ (reference sequence). CDR3 amino acids: CASTGQGNTEAFF. The DNA for the CDR3 is TGTGCCAGCACCGGACAGGGGAACACTGAAGCTTTCTTT.

Turning to this clonotype: This sequence may be a read error, since a much larger clone differs from it by one base. This chain links TRBV28 with TRBJ2-7; possible D gene TRBD2, 6 bases. The germline CDR1 and CDR2 sequences are MDHEN and SYDVKM. The CDR3 has 13 amino acids. CDR3 region: CAGSPWGEHEQYF. Written as DNA, the CDR3 is TGTGCCGGCAGCCCCTGGGGGGAACACGAGCAGTACTTC. Using reference TRBV28 and TRBJ2-7 for the parts outside the CDR3, the full variable domain is DVKVTQSSRYLVKRTGEKVFLECVQDMDHENMFWYRQDPGLGLRLIYFSYDVKMKEKGDIPEGYSVSREKKERFSLILESASTNQTSMYLCAGSPWGEHEQYFGPGTRLTVT.

V gene TRBV7-9 combines with J gene TRBJ1-1; tentatively, D is TRBD1 (5 bases). Trimming removed 5 bases from V and 2 bases from J, with 21 bases in between. The CDR3 spans 17 residues. Germline lookup yields CDR1 SEHNR and CDR2 FQNEAQ (reference sequence). DNA of the CDR3: TGTGCCAGCAGCCCAAGATCCCAGGGAAGGCCTAACACTGAAGCTTTCTTT. It is translated as CASSPRSQGRPNTEAFF.

V gene TRBV14 combines with J gene TRBJ2-6; perhaps TRBD2 as D (6 bases). CDR1 is SGHDN and CDR2 is FVKESK in the germline V gene. This CDR3 contains 16 residues. With 4 bases removed from V and 0 bases from J, the gap between germline ends came to 10 bases. CDR3 nucleotides: TGTGCCAGCAGCCTTATGGGGGGCTCTGGGGCCAACGTCCTGACTTTC. Translating gives CASSLMGGSGANVLTF.

This clonotype was seen at least ten times. This rearrangement joins TRBV27 to TRBJ2-7, with D uncertain. Per the germline V gene, CDR1 is MNHEY and CDR2 is SMNVEV (reference sequence). With 4 bases removed from V and 5 bases from J, the gap between germline ends came to 12 bases. The CDR3 sequence is 13 residues long. The CDR3 nucleotides are TGTGCCAGCAGTTCCATGGAGTGGGACGAGCAGTACTTC. Translated, it gives CASSSMEWDEQYF.

The chain recombines TRBV4-3 with TRBJ1-2; possible D gene TRBD1, 5 bases. In germline, CDR1 is LGHNA, CDR2 YSLEER. V lost 0 bases to trimming and J lost 9 bases, with 11 bases between them. CDR3 length: 13 residues. CDR3 nucleotide sequence: TGCGCCAGCAGCCAAGAGGGGGGATATCGCTACACCTTC. Translated: CASSQEGGYRYTF.

The chain joins TRBV7-2 to TRBJ1-3, with a weak D call TRBD1 (5 bases). The V gene's germline CDR1 is SGHTA and CDR2 FQGNSA. The CDR3 contains 16 residues. V lost 3 bases and J lost 0, with 12 bases in between. CDR3 nucleotide sequence: TGTGCCAGCAGCTTGGCCGGGACCGACTCTGGAAACACCATATATTTT. Translated, it gives CASSLAGTDSGNTIYF. The full variable domain, with the rest looked up from reference TRBV7-2 and TRBJ1-3, is GAGVSQSPSNKVTEKGKDVELRCDPISGHTALYWYRQSLGQGLEFLIYFQGNSAPDKSGLPSDRFSAERTGGSVSTLTIQRTQQEDSAVYLCASSLAGTDSGNTIYFGEGSWLTVV.

This clonotype has more than one count but fewer than ten. CDR3 nucleotides: TGTGCCAGCAGCCCCGTGGAGCGGGAATGGTACGAGCAGTACTTC. This translates into CASSPVEREWYEQYF. The V call is TRBV14, the J call TRBJ2-7, with 7 bases fitting TRBD2. CDR1 SGHDN and CDR2 FVKESK come from the germline V gene. The CDR3 consists of 15 residues. The J segment lost 4 bases and the V segment lost 4 bases, leaving 10 bases of the junction unmatched.

The table lists this clonotype with many counts. This chain connects TRBV27 to TRBJ1-1; TRBD1 is a possible D gene (6 bases). Germline CDR1 and CDR2: MNHEY and SMNVEV (reference sequence). The CDR3 covers 22 residues. Trimming pared 3 bases from V and 1 base from J, leaving 33 bases between. DNA for the CDR3: TGTGCCAGCAGTTTTGGGTCCCCGAGCTTTGTATACCGCCAGGACAGGAACACTGAAGCTTTCTTT. Protein product: CASSFGSPSFVYRQDRNTEAFF.

This clonotype was seen a few times. The rearrangement uses TRBV6-1 and TRBJ2-6; D remains unclear. The germline V and J ends were trimmed by 7 bases and 2 bases, with 12 bases remaining between them. This CDR3 has 15 residues. CDR1 is MNHNS and CDR2 is SASEGT in the germline V gene. The CDR3: CASTPDGAGANVLTF. The DNA of the CDR3 is TGTGCCAGCACCCCCGACGGCGCTGGGGCCAACGTCCTGACTTTC.

This clonotype was seen at least ten times. The chain employs TRBV7-8 and TRBJ2-7; 7 bases align to TRBD2. Germline V lookup: CDR1 SGHVS, CDR2 FQNEAQ. V trimming: 2 bases; J trimming: 4 bases; junction bases outside the gene matches: 8. The CDR3 contains 15 residues. The DNA of the CDR3 is TGTGCCAGCAGCTTATCCCCCCAGCGGGGTTACGAGCAGTACTTC. Translated, it gives CASSLSPQRGYEQYF.

This clonotype has only a few counts. Possible read error: a much larger clone is one base away. The chain is built from TRBV5-1 and TRBJ2-7, with D possibly being TRBD1 or TRBD2 (5 bases each). This CDR3 has 14 amino acids. V lost 0 bases, J lost 3 bases, and 10 bases lay in between. Germline lookup yields CDR1 SGHRS and CDR2 YFSETQ. The DNA for the CDR3 is TGCGCCAGCAGCTTGGTGGGACGGATCTACGAGCAGTACTTC. Its translation: CASSLVGRIYEQYF.

Worth noting for this clonotype: A read error may account for a junction end that differs from germline. The chain carries TRBV13 and TRBJ2-5; TRBD1 might be the D (5 bases). Per germline, CDR1 PRHDT and CDR2 FYEKMQ (reference sequence). The CDR3 is 17 amino acids. CDR3 amino acids: CASSSPRMLAGRETQCF. The CDR3 bases are TGTGCCAGCAGCTCACCCCGGATGTTGGCAGGGCGAGAGACCCAGTGCTTC.